The 20 T cell receptor beta chains below all came from one sample that was sequenced in a study of blood T cell repertoires in COVID-19. Using immunoSEQ multiplex PCR, the repertoire was profiled, and TCRdb retains in-frame clones only, with some absent. The sample lists fewer than 400,000 clones; over 85% were seen once. Specimen: PBMCs or T cells enriched from blood (not recorded which). These receptors all come from a woman between 25 and 40 years old who had recovered from COVID-19.

The chain combines TRBV24-1 with TRBJ2-3; D remains unclear. The CDR3 sequence is 16 residues long. Per the germline V gene, CDR1 is KGHDR and CDR2 is SFDVKD. The ends were cut back, 2 bases at V and 1 base at J, with 12 bases in the middle. The CDR3 protein is CATSDSGIRGTDTQYF. The CDR3 DNA is TGTGCCACCAGTGATTCGGGTATACGGGGCACAGATACGCAGTATTTT.

The J gene is TRBJ2-3, the V gene TRBV28; 9 nucleotides line up with TRBD1. CDR1 and CDR2 (germline): MDHEN, SYDVKM. This CDR3 spans 14 amino acids. The junction had 6 bases not matched to a gene; V was cut back by 6 bases and J by 5 bases. In DNA, the CDR3 is TGTGCCAGCAGAAGGACAGGGGCTGAAGATACGCAGTATTTT. This codes for CASRRTGAEDTQYF.

This sequence joins TRBV4-3 and TRBJ1-2; TRBD1 matches 9 bases. Looked up from germline, CDR1 is LGHNA and CDR2 is YSLEER. V trimming: 5 bases; J trimming: 0 bases; junction bases outside the gene matches: 4. The CDR3 is 15 residues long. The CDR3 protein is CASSSRQGANYGYTF. In DNA form, the CDR3 reads TGCGCCAGCAGCTCTCGACAGGGGGCTAACTATGGCTACACCTTC.

V gene TRBV5-1 combines with J gene TRBJ1-5, with D possibly TRBD1 on 5 matching bases. Per germline, CDR1 SGHRS and CDR2 YFSETQ. V dropped 0 bases and J dropped 4 bases, with 11 bases sitting between them. The CDR3 sequence is 15 residues long. The CDR3 nucleotides read TGCGCCAGCAGCTTGGACCCAGGGTGGAATCAGCCCCAGCATTTT. Amino acid sequence: CASSLDPGWNQPQHF.

The CDR3 is CASFTRVRGNTEAFF. The CDR3 DNA reads as TGTGCCAGCTTTACCCGGGTCAGGGGTAACACTGAAGCTTTCTTT. The rearrangement joins TRBV2 to TRBJ1-1; maybe TRBD1 (6 bases). V lost 8 bases and J 2 bases, leaving 18 bases between the germline ends. The CDR3 is 15 amino acids. The germline V gene encodes CDR1 SNHLY and CDR2 FYNNEI.

The rearrangement joins TRBV24-1 to TRBJ2-2; D is possibly TRBD2 (7 bases). Germline CDR1 KGHDR, CDR2 SFDVKD. This CDR3 comprises 17 residues. Trimming pared 1 base from V and 2 bases from J, leaving 13 bases between. The CDR3 nucleotides read TGTGCCACCAGTGATTTTAGGGGGGGCCCTAACACCGGGGAGCTGTTTTTT. Its protein product is CATSDFRGGPNTGELFF.

This rearrangement joins TRBV7-3 to TRBJ1-3, with 8 bases lining up with TRBD1. Germline values: CDR1 SGHTA, CDR2 FQGTGA. V shed 2 bases, J shed 0 bases, and the junction held 9 bases outside the gene matches. The CDR3 runs to 18 residues. This chain's CDR3 is CASSLFPQGASSGNTIYF. The DNA of the CDR3 is TGTGCCAGCAGCTTATTTCCCCAGGGGGCTTCCTCTGGAAACACCATATATTTT.

This chain links TRBV16 with TRBJ1-1; possible D gene TRBD1, 5 bases. Trimming stripped 2 bases from V and 1 base from J, with 8 bases between. Germline lookup yields CDR1 KGHSY and CDR2 FQNENV. The CDR3 runs to 14 residues. CDR3 sequence reads: CASSQMGGNTEAFF. The CDR3 DNA follows: TGTGCCAGCAGCCAAATGGGGGGGAACACTGAAGCTTTCTTT.

This rearrangement joins TRBV2 to TRBJ2-3, with TRBD1 matching 9 bases. There are 16 residues in the CDR3. CDR1 is SNHLY, CDR2 FYNNEI, per germline. The J segment lost 3 bases and the V segment lost 7 bases, leaving 11 bases of the junction unmatched. The CDR3 bases are TGTGCCAGCACCGCCTCCCGGGACAGGGCAACAGATACGCAGTATTTT. This codes for CASTASRDRATDTQYF.

The chain carries TRBV4-3 and TRBJ2-5; 8 nucleotides line up with TRBD2. Germline lookup yields CDR1 LGHNA and CDR2 YSLEER. Losses at the gene ends were 4 bases for V and 5 bases for J; bases not matched to a gene: 9. The CDR3 runs 15 residues. The CDR3 reads CASSRTLTSVETQYF. Written as DNA, the CDR3 is TGCGCCAGCAGCCGGACGTTGACTAGCGTCGAGACCCAGTACTTC.

The chain employs TRBV7-2 and TRBJ2-3; perhaps TRBD2 as D (5 bases). CDR3 length: 13 residues. Germline assignment: CDR1 SGHTA and CDR2 FQGNSA. The V end was cut by 1 base, the J end by 5 bases, with 7 bases between. CDR3 amino acids: CASSLGAGDTQYF. The CDR3 nucleotides are TGTGCCAGCAGCTTAGGGGCGGGAGATACGCAGTATTTT. Full variable domain (rest looked up from reference TRBV7-2 and TRBJ2-3): GAGVSQSPSNKVTEKGKDVELRCDPISGHTALYWYRQSLGQGLEFLIYFQGNSAPDKSGLPSDRFSAERTGGSVSTLTIQRTQQEDSAVYLCASSLGAGDTQYFGPGTRLTVL.

The J gene is TRBJ1-2, the V gene TRBV28; 9 bases fit TRBD1. J lost 4 bases, V lost 11 bases, and 8 bases had no gene match. The length of the CDR3 is 13 residues. Germline CDR1 reads MDHEN; CDR2 reads SYDVKM. The CDR3 DNA follows: TGTGCCTCCGGGACAGGGCGTGCCTATGGCTACACCTTC. Its protein is CASGTGRAYGYTF.

V and J are TRBV5-4 and TRBJ2-2, with D possibly being TRBD2 (6 bases). The CDR3 is 15 residues long. Between the trimmed V and J ends, which lost 6 bases and 2 bases, there was a span of 14 bases. Germline lookup yields CDR1 SGHNT and CDR2 YYREEE (reference sequence). CDR3 in amino acids: CASNAGGLNTGELFF. The CDR3 DNA follows: TGTGCCAGCAACGCTGGGGGACTTAACACCGGGGAGCTGTTTTTT.

This chain links TRBV19 with TRBJ1-2; 9 bases map to TRBD1. This CDR3 region has 16 residues. Germline V gene data show CDR1 as LNHDA and CDR2 as SQIVND (reference sequence). V lost 3 bases, J lost 3 bases, and 8 bases stayed unmatched. CDR3 protein: CASSIAGTGPYYGYTF. The CDR3 DNA is TGTGCCAGTAGTATCGCCGGGACAGGGCCCTACTATGGCTACACCTTC. Based on the CDR3 plus reference TRBV19 and TRBJ1-2, the full variable domain is DGGITQSPKYLFRKEGQNVTLSCEQNLNHDAMYWYRQDPGQGLRLIYYSQIVNDFQKGDIAEGYSVSREKKESFPLTVTSAQKNPTAFYLCASSIAGTGPYYGYTFGSGTRLTVV.

The chain joins TRBV2 to TRBJ1-6; 9 bases map to TRBD1. Losses at the gene ends were 7 bases for V and 7 bases for J; bases not matched to a gene: 5. The CDR3 is 14 amino acids. Germline V CDR1 and CDR2: SNHLY, FYNNEI. The CDR3: CASNGQGHNSPLHF. CDR3 sequence (DNA): TGTGCCAGCAATGGACAGGGGCACAATTCACCCCTCCACTTT.

This chain joins TRBV19 and TRBJ1-2; TRBD1 matches at 11 bases. The CDR3 is 15 amino acids. Germline V lookup: CDR1 LNHDA, CDR2 SQIVND (reference sequence). V lost 5 bases to trimming and J lost 4 bases; unmatched junction nucleotides: 6. DNA for the CDR3: TGTGCCAGTAGTCTACGGACAGGGGGCGCCTATGGCTACACCTTC. Its protein product is CASSLRTGGAYGYTF.

This chain connects TRBV27 to TRBJ2-5; no reliable D call. Per the germline V gene, CDR1 is MNHEY and CDR2 is SMNVEV (reference sequence). Trimming took 4 bases from V and 0 from J, leaving 3 bases between them. This CDR3 spans 12 amino acids. The CDR3 loop reads CASSSDQETQYF. In DNA form, the CDR3 reads TGTGCCAGCAGTTCGGACCAAGAGACCCAGTACTTC.

The chain carries TRBV10-3 and TRBJ1-4; D is unclear. CDR3 size: 13 residues. Germline V lookup: CDR1 ENHRY, CDR2 SYGVKD. V lost 8 bases to trimming and J lost 8 bases, with 15 bases between them. The DNA of the CDR3 is TGTGCCATCGCAGCACAGCTAAAGGAAAAACTGTTTTTT. Residues: CAIAAQLKEKLFF.

The chain combines TRBV5-1 with TRBJ1-3; the D is unclear. The V gene lost 0 bases and the J gene lost 0 bases, with 10 bases spanning the gap. CDR3 length: 16 residues. Germline loops: CDR1 SGHRS, CDR2 YFSETQ. The CDR3 sequence is CASSLDQPSSGNTIYF. CDR3 DNA: TGCGCCAGCAGCTTGGACCAACCCAGCTCTGGAAACACCATATATTTT.

This chain connects TRBV14 to TRBJ1-1, with D hard to call. The CDR3 is 16 residues long. CDR1 is SGHDN and CDR2 is FVKESK in the germline V gene. V lost 3 bases and J lost 0, with 14 bases in between. In DNA, the CDR3 is TGTGCCAGCAGCCAGGTGGCTTCGAGGATGAACACTGAAGCTTTCTTT. Translated, it gives CASSQVASRMNTEAFF.